Sequencing of this TCR beta chain was carried out in a study of blood T cell repertoires in COVID-19. Study information: PBMCs, B-cell-depleted T cells, or T cells provided the cDNA or gDNA that made up the material.

Germline-derived CDR1 and CDR2 are MDHEN and SYDVKM. V lost 2 bases and J 2 bases, leaving 15 bases between the germline ends. The CDR3 covers 16 residues. How the authors handled the data: Amplification from reference gene primers served as the basis for estimated nucleated cell counts. The table came from immunoSEQ multiplex PCR; TCRdb's copy has only in-frame clones and leaves some out. The DNA was the basis for D and trimming; V, J and clone size are from that table. The table has 230,000 or so clones, 80% to 90% seen once. In terms of age and location, participants ranged from roughly 18 to 95 years and lived in about two dozen US areas. Clinical histories supplied by participants themselves formed the basis of cohort assignment. This clone has only one observation.

V usage is TRBV28 and J usage is TRBJ1-2, with D tentatively TRBD1 (5 bases). Sequencing was carried out using PBMCs or T cells enriched from blood (not recorded which). The clonotype was recovered from a woman between 45 and 60 years old with acute COVID-19. The CDR3 sequence: CASSLVRGAGNYGYTF. CDR3 in DNA: TGTGCCAGCAGTTTAGTGAGAGGGGCGGGGAACTATGGCTACACCTTC.